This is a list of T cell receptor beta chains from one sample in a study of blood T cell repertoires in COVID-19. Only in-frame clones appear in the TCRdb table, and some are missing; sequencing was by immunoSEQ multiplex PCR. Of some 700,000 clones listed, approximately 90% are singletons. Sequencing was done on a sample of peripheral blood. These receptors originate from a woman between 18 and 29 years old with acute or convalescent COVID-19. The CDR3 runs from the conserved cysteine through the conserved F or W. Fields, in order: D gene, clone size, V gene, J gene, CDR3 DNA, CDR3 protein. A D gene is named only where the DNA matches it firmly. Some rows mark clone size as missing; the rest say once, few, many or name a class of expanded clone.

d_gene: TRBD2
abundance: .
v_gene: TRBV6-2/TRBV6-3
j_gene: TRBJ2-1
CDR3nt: TGTGCCAGCAGTTACTCCAGCGGGGGTTACAATGAGCAGTTCTTC
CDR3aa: CASSYSSGGYNEQFF

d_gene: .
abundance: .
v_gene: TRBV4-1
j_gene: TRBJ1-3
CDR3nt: TGCGCCAGCAGCCAAGACGGGATCTATGGAAACACCATATATTTT
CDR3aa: CASSQDGIYGNTIYF

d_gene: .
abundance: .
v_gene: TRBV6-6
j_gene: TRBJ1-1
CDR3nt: TGTGTCTCGGTTGGACAGACTTACACTGAAGCTTTCTTT
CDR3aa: CVSVGQTYTEAFF

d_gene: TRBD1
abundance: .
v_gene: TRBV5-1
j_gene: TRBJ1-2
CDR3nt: TGCGCCAGCACTCAGGGGGCTCCTAACTATGGCTACACCTTC
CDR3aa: CASTQGAPNYGYTF

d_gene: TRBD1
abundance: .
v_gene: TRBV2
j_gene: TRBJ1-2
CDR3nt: TGTGCCAGCAGTGTGAGGACAGGGGGCTATGGCTACACCTTC
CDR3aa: CASSVRTGGYGYTF

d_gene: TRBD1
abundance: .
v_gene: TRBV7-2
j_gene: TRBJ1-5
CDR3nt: TGTGCCAGCAGCTTACTCGGACAGGGGGTTTTTCAGCCCCAGCATTTT
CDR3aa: CASSLLGQGVFQPQHF

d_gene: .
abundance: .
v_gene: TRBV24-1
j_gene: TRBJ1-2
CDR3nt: TGTGCCACCAGTGATTTAAACAGGGACTATGGCTACACCTTC
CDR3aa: CATSDLNRDYGYTF

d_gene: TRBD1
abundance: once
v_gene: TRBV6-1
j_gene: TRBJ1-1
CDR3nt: TGTGCCAGCAGTGAGGAAGACAGGGGCCTTGCTGAAGCTTTCTTT
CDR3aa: CASSEEDRGLAEAFF

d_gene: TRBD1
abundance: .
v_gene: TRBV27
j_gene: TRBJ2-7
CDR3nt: TGTGCCAGCAGTTCCACAGGGGACGAGCAGTACTTC
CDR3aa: CASSSTGDEQYF

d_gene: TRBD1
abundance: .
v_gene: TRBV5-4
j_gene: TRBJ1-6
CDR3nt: TGTGCCAGCAGCTTGGAAGGGGGCGCGTCACCCCTCCACTTT
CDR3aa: CASSLEGGASPLHF

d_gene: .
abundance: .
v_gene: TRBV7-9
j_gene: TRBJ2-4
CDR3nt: TGTGCCAGCAGCTTAGACGGCCTGGGGGCGGCCAAAAACATTCAGTACTTC
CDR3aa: CASSLDGLGAAKNIQYF

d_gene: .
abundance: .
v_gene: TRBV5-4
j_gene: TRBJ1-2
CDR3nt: TGTGCCAGCAGCTTGAGAGAGCGTACATGGGGCGGGGTCGGCGGCTACACCTTC
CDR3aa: CASSLRERTWGGVGGYTF

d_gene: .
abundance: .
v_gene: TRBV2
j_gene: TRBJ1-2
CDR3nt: TGTGCCAGCAGTACCGGGACTCCAACTGGCTACACCTTC
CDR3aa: CASSTGTPTGYTF

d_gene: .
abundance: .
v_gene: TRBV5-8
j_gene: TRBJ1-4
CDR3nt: TGTGCCAGCATCCGGGGGTTATTTAATGAAAAACTGTTTTTT
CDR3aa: CASIRGLFNEKLFF

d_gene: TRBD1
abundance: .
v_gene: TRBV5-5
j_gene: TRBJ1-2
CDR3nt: TGTGCCAGCAGCTTTGGACAGGGCGACTATGGCTACACCTTC
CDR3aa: CASSFGQGDYGYTF

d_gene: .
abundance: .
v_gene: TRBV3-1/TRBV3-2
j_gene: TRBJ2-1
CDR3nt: TGTGCCAGCAGCCAAGCCGGGGTGACCTACAATGAGCAGTTCTTC
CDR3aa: CASSQAGVTYNEQFF

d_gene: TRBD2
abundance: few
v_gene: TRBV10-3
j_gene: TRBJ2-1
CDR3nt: TGTGCCATCAGTGAGGGCGGGGGGTCTCTTTCAAACAATGAGCAGTTCTTC
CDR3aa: CAISEGGGSLSNNEQFF

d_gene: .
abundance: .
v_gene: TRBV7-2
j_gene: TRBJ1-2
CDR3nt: TGTGCCAGCAGCTTAAGGGACGGGAGAGATGGCTACACCTTC
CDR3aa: CASSLRDGRDGYTF

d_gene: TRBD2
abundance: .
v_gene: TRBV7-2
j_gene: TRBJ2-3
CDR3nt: TGTGCCAGCAGCTTTGGTCTAGCGGGACGCACAGATACGCAGTATTTT
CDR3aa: CASSFGLAGRTDTQYF

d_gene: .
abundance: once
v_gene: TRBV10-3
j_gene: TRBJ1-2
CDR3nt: TGTGCCATCAGTTTACAGGGATTGGGCTACACCTTC
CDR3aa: CAISLQGLGYTF

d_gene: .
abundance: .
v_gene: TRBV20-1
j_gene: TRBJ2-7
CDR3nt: TGCAGTGCTAGTACACCAGGTGTCGGCTACGAGCAGTACTTC
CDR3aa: CSASTPGVGYEQYF

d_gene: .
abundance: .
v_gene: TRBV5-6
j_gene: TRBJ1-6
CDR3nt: TGTGCCAGTGGAGACGAAAGCACCCGTTCACCCCTCCACTTT
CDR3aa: CASGDESTRSPLHF

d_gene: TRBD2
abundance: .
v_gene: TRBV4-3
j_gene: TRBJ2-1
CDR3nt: TGCGCCAGCAGTCGACTAGCGGGGGGATCTGCTGAGCAGTTCTTC
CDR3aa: CASSRLAGGSAEQFF

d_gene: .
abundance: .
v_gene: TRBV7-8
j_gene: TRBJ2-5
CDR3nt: TGTGCCAGCAGCTTACCTCGGTATCATACTCCTTACGCGTACCAAGAGACCCAGTACTTC
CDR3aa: CASSLPRYHTPYAYQETQYF

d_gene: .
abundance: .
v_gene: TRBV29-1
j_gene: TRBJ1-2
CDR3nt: TGCAGCGTATATCATTACAGGGATGGCTACACCTTC
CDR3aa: CSVYHYRDGYTF

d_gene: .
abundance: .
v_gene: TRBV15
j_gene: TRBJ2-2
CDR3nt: TGTGCCACCAGCAGAGTTAGGGGTTACACCGGGGAGCTGTTTTTT
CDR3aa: CATSRVRGYTGELFF

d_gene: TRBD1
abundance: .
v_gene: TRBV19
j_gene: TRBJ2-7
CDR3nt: TGTGCCAGTAGTCCAGGGACAGCCTACGAGCAGTACTTC
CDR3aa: CASSPGTAYEQYF

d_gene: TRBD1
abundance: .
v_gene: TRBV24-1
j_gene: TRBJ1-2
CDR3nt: TGTGCCACCAGTGCCCACGGACAGGGGGTTTCGGGCTACACCTTC
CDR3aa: CATSAHGQGVSGYTF

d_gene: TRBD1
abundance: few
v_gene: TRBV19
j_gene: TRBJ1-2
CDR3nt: TGTGCCAGTAGTATCGGAGACAGGGATTTTGGCTACACCTTC
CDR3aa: CASSIGDRDFGYTF

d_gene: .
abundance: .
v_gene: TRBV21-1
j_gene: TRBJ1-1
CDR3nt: TGTGCCAGCAGCAAAGGGGGATGGGAGAACTGGGACACTGAAGCTTTCTTT
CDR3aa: CASSKGGWENWDTEAFF

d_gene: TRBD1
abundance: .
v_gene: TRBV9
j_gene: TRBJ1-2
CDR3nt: TGTGCCAGCAGCGCCTCCCCAGGGGGGTATGGCTACACCTTC
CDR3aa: CASSASPGGYGYTF

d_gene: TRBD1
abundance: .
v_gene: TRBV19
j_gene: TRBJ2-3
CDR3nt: TGTGCCAGTAGTATTACCCCGGACAGGTCCACGCAGTATTTT
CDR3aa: CASSITPDRSTQYF

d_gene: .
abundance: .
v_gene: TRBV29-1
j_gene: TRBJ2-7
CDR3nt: TGCAGCGGAGCAAGGGGGGGTGAGCAGTACTTC
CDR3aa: CSGARGGEQYF

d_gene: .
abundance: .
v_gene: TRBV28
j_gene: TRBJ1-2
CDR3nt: TGTGCCAGCAGTTTAATAGGACTCCAAGGGGGCTACACCTTC
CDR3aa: CASSLIGLQGGYTF

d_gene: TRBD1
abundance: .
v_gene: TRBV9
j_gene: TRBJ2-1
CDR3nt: TGTGCCAGCAACAAACCGGGACAGGGGATGAATGAGCAGTTCTTC
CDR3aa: CASNKPGQGMNEQFF

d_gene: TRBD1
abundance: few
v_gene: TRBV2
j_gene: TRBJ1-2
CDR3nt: TGTGCCAGCAGCGGACAGGGGGCGAACTATGGCTACACCTTC
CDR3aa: CASSGQGANYGYTF

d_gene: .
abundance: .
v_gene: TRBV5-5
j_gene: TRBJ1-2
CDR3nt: TGTGCCAGCAGCCCCGGTCGGGGGAAAGCTAACTATGGCTACACCTTC
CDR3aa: CASSPGRGKANYGYTF

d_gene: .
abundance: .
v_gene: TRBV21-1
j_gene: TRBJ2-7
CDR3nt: TGTGCCAGCAGTAACCCAGGGGTCGGTGAGTACGAGCAGTACTTC
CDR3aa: CASSNPGVGEYEQYF

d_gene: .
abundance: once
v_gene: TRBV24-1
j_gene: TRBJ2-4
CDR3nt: TGTGCCACCAGTGATCGGTTGGACATTCAGTACTTC
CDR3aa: CATSDRLDIQYF

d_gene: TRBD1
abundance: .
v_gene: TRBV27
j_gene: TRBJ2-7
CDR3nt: TGTGCCAGCAGCCTCGTACAGGGGCTTGCCTACGAGCAGTACTTC
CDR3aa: CASSLVQGLAYEQYF

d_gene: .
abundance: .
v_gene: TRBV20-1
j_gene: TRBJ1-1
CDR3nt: TGCAGTGTTTTACAGGGCCCTGAAGCTTTCTTT
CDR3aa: CSVLQGPEAFF

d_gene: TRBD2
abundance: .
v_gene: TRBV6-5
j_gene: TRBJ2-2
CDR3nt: TGTGCCAGCCGGGGGAGGGACACCGGGGAGCTGTTTTTT
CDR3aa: CASRGRDTGELFF

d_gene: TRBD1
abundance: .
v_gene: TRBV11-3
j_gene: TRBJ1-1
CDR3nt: TGTGCCAGCAGCTACGGAGGGGGCGGAAACACTGAAGCTTTCTTT
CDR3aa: CASSYGGGGNTEAFF

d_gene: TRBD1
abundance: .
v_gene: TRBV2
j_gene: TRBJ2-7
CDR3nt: TGTGCCAGTAATAGACAGGGCGAGCAGTACTTC
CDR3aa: CASNRQGEQYF

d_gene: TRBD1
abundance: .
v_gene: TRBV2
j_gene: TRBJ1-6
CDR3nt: TGTGCCAGTACAGGGGACCGGTCACCCCTCCACTTT
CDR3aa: CASTGDRSPLHF

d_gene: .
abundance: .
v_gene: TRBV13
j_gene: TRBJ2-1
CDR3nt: TGTGCCAGCAGCTCCCGGGACTCGCACAATGAGCAGTTCTTC
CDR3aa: CASSSRDSHNEQFF

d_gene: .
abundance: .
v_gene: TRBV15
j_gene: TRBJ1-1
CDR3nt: TGTGCCACCAGCAGACGGAAGCCAGCGAGCACTGAAGCTTTCTTT
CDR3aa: CATSRRKPASTEAFF

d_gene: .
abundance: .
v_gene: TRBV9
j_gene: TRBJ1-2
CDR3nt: TGTGCCAGCAGCGTAGAGGAAACAGGGTATGGCTACACCTTC
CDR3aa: CASSVEETGYGYTF

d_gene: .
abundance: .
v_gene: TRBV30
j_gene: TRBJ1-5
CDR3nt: TGTGCCTGGAGCCTAAGGGCGGGAGATCAGCCCCAGCATTTT
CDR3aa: CAWSLRAGDQPQHF

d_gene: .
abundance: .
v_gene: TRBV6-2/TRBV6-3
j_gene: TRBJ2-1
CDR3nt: TGTGCCAGCAGTTACTCAACTTACAATGAGCAGTTCTTC
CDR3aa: CASSYSTYNEQFF

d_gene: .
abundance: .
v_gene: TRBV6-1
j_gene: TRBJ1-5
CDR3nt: TGTGCCAGCAGTGAAGACAGCCTCAATCAGCCCCAGCATTTT
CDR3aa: CASSEDSLNQPQHF

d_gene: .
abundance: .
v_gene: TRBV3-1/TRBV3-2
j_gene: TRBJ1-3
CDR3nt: TGTGCCAGCAGCCAAGCCCGGTCAAACACCATATATTTT
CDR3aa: CASSQARSNTIYF

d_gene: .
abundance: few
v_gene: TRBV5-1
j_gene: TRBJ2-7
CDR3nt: TGCGCCAGCAGCGTCTCTAATTACGAGCAGTACTTC
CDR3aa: CASSVSNYEQYF

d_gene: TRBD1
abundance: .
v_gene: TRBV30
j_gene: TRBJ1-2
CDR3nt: TGTGCCTGGAGAGTGAAGACAGGGCTCAACTATGGCTACACCTTC
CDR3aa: CAWRVKTGLNYGYTF

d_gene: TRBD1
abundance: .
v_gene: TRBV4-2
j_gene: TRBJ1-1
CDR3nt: TGTGCCAGCAGCCAAGATCTGAGGACAGGCCCCTCGAACACTGAAGCTTTCTTT
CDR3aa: CASSQDLRTGPSNTEAFF

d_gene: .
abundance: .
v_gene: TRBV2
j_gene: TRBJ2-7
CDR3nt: TGTGCCAGCATGGGCAGCTACGAGCAGTACTTC
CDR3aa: CASMGSYEQYF

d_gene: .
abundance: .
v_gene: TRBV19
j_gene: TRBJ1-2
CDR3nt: TGTGCCAGTAGTATAGCGGGGGGGTACTATGGCTACACCTTC
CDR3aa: CASSIAGGYYGYTF

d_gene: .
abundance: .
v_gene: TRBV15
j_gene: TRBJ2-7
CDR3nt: TGTGCCACCAGCAGAGACCGTACCTACGAGCAGTACTTC
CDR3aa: CATSRDRTYEQYF

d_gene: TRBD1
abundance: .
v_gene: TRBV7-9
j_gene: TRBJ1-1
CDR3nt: TGTGCCAGCAGCCCCCGGGACAGGGGGAACACTGAAGCTTTCTTT
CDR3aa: CASSPRDRGNTEAFF

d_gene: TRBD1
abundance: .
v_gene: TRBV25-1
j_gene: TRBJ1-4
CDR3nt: TGTGCCAGCAGTGAATTCACAGGGGGCGATGAAAAACTGTTTTTT
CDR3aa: CASSEFTGGDEKLFF